These T cell receptor beta chains were read from a single sample in a study of regulatory T cells in long-lasting Graves disease. TCRdb re-called the multiplex PCR reads with MiXCR, one entry per CDR3 protein. The sample includes hundreds of thousands of distinct CDR3 sequences, around 30% of them seen just once. The sequencing here drew on peripheral blood mononuclear cells (PBMCs), taken when the disease was refractory, from a patient treated with antithyroid drugs. Source of these receptors: a female donor with Graves disease. Both conserved end residues are part of each CDR3. Fields, in order: V gene, D gene, clone size, J gene, CDR3 protein, CDR3 DNA. A D gene is named only where the DNA matches it firmly. Size values are once, few and many counts, or a class for expanded clones, and some rows have none.

TRBV19	TRBD1	-	TRBJ2-1	CASSSRTGEGQFF	TGTGCCAGTAGTAGCCGGACAGGGGAGGGACAGTTCTTC
TRBV7-8	-	-	TRBJ1-2	CASSPPSANYGYTF	TGTGCCAGCAGCCCACCCTCAGCTAACTATGGCTACACCTTC
TRBV27	-	-	TRBJ1-6	CASSFAGINSPLHF	TGTGCCAGCAGTTTTGCCGGGATTAATTCACCCCTCCACTTT
TRBV2	-	-	TRBJ2-1	CASNDPTGSREQFF	TGTGCCAGCAACGACCCCACAGGCTCTCGGGAGCAGTTCTTC
TRBV28	TRBD1	few	TRBJ1-5	CASRGTGEFQPQHF	TGTGCCAGCAGGGGGACAGGGGAATTTCAGCCCCAGCATTTT
TRBV27	TRBD2	few	TRBJ2-2	CASSLRGNPASGRALVLTGELFF	TGTGCCAGCAGTTTAAGAGGGAATCCCGCTAGCGGGAGGGCCTTAGTTCTCACCGGGGAGCTGTTTTTT
TRBV28	-	many	TRBJ2-7	CASSFRAITYEQYF	TGTGCCAGCAGTTTCAGGGCGATAACCTACGAGCAGTACTTC
TRBV6-1	TRBD1	-	TRBJ1-2	CASRIQGGNYGYTF	TGTGCCAGCAGAATACAGGGGGGGAACTATGGCTACACCTTC
TRBV2	-	-	TRBJ2-2	CASSETGSSTGELFF	TGTGCCAGCAGTGAAACTGGGAGTTCCACCGGGGAGCTGTTTTTT
TRBV29-1	-	-	TRBJ1-3	CSVIISGNTIYF	TGCAGCGTGATCATCTCTGGAAACACCATATATTTT
TRBV27	-	many	TRBJ1-6	CASSLSQGTGDSPLHF	TGTGCCAGCAGTTTATCCCAGGGTACGGGTGATTCACCCCTCCACTTT
TRBV27	-	few	TRBJ1-6	CASSFLARVDNSPLHF	TGTGCCAGCAGTTTCTTGGCCAGGGTTGATAATTCACCCCTCCACTTT
TRBV20-1	TRBD1	-	TRBJ2-5	CSCDREETQYF	TGCAGTTGCGACAGGGAGGAGACCCAGTACTTC
TRBV6-2/TRBV6-3	-	few	TRBJ2-7	CASSYSATHTYEQYF	TGTGCCAGCAGTTATTCGGCAACTCACACCTACGAGCAGTACTTC
TRBV3-1	-	once	TRBJ1-1	CASSQEGSGNTEAFF	TGTGCCAGCAGCCAAGAAGGTTCAGGGAACACTGAAGCTTTCTTT
TRBV30	-	few	TRBJ1-1	CAWSVGGVEAFF	TGTGCCTGGAGTGTGGGGGGCGTTGAAGCTTTCTTT
TRBV3-1	-	few	TRBJ2-7	CASSQVDNGEQYF	TGTGCCAGCAGCCAAGTCGACAACGGGGAGCAGTACTTC
TRBV6-5	-	-	TRBJ1-5	CASSYSLHRAYQPQHF	TGTGCCAGCAGTTACAGTCTTCACCGGGCCTATCAGCCCCAGCATTTT
TRBV2	TRBD1	-	TRBJ2-5	CASSWVQGIETQYF	TGTGCCAGCAGTTGGGTACAGGGGATCGAGACCCAGTACTTC
TRBV28	-	-	TRBJ1-5	CASSFPRRPDGSNQPQHF	TGTGCCAGCAGTTTTCCCAGACGACCCGACGGTAGCAATCAGCCCCAGCATTTT
TRBV2	TRBD2	-	TRBJ2-7	CASNDLAGGLSYEQYF	TGTGCCAGCAATGATCTAGCGGGGGGACTCTCCTACGAGCAGTACTTC
TRBV10-3	TRBD1	-	TRBJ1-4	CAISQDRGSEKLFF	TGTGCCATCAGTCAAGACAGGGGAAGTGAAAAACTGTTTTTT
TRBV2	-	many	TRBJ2-4	CASSDSIAKNIQYF	TGTGCCAGCAGTGATTCGATAGCCAAAAACATTCAGTACTTC
TRBV19	-	once	TRBJ1-2	CASSRTASANYGYTF	TGTGCCAGTAGTAGAACAGCTTCAGCTAACTATGGCTACACCTTC
TRBV11-2	TRBD1	few	TRBJ1-2	CASSLEGQGAYYGYTF	TGTGCCAGCAGCTTAGAGGGACAGGGGGCGTACTATGGCTACACCTTC
TRBV6-5	-	few	TRBJ1-5	CASSYGDGRNQPQHF	TGTGCCAGCAGTTATGGGGACGGCCGCAATCAGCCCCAGCATTTT
TRBV5-1	-	-	TRBJ1-4	CASSLMTGGGNEKLFF	TGCGCCAGCAGCTTGATGACAGGCGGCGGTAATGAAAAACTGTTTTTT
TRBV14	TRBD2	-	TRBJ2-5	CASSQETAGVGGTQYF	TGTGCCAGCAGCCAAGAAACAGCGGGGGTAGGCGGTACCCAGTACTTC
TRBV12-3/TRBV12-4	-	few	TRBJ2-1	CASSLPRTHNEQFF	TGTGCCAGCAGTTTACCCCGGACACACAATGAGCAGTTCTTC
TRBV6-1	-	-	TRBJ2-7	CASSPPGQAGYEQYF	TGTGCCAGCTCACCACCTGGGCAGGCTGGCTACGAGCAGTACTTC
TRBV25-1	-	few	TRBJ1-1	CASSVGHGRMNTEAFF	TGTGCCAGCAGTGTCGGGCACGGGCGTATGAACACTGAAGCTTTCTTT
TRBV6-1	-	few	TRBJ1-1	CASSARGWDTEAFF	TGTGCCAGCAGTGCCCGGGGCTGGGACACTGAAGCTTTCTTT
TRBV6-1	TRBD1	many	TRBJ1-1	CASSHRGLLPTEAFF	TGTGCCAGCAGTCACAGGGGGCTCCTCCCCACTGAAGCTTTCTTT
TRBV6-5	-	-	TRBJ1-2	CASSYSLDYGYTF	TGTGCCAGCAGTTACTCGTTAGACTATGGCTACACCTTC
TRBV19	TRBD2	-	TRBJ2-2	CASSFHTSGRANTGELFF	TGTGCCAGTAGTTTCCACACCAGCGGGAGGGCGAACACCGGGGAGCTGTTTTTT
TRBV29-1	TRBD2	-	TRBJ2-3	CSVYPRLAGVPDTQYF	TGCAGCGTCTACCCTAGACTAGCGGGAGTCCCAGATACGCAGTATTTT
TRBV6-2/TRBV6-3	-	-	TRBJ2-2	CASSYGARTNTGELFF	TGTGCCAGCAGTTACGGGGCGCGTACGAACACCGGGGAGCTGTTTTTT
TRBV2	TRBD1	-	TRBJ1-6	CASSQGVDLTSYNSPLHF	TGTGCCAGCAGTCAGGGGGTCGATTTAACCTCCTATAATTCACCCCTCCACTTT
TRBV7-9	-	-	TRBJ1-2	CASSASGSGYTF	TGTGCCAGCAGCGCATCAGGGAGCGGCTACACCTTC
TRBV6-1	-	few	TRBJ2-7	CASRPGAGEQYF	TGTGCCAGCAGACCGGGGGCGGGTGAGCAGTACTTC
TRBV5-1	-	-	TRBJ1-2	CASGPSGALTGGYTF	TGCGCCAGCGGACCATCAGGGGCCCTCACGGGGGGCTACACCTTC
TRBV28	TRBD1	many	TRBJ1-2	CASSGRGQAYGYTF	TGTGCCAGCAGTGGCCGAGGACAGGCCTATGGCTACACCTTC
TRBV11-2	-	-	TRBJ1-5	CASSLEAQYSNQPQHF	TGTGCCAGCAGCTTAGAAGCTCAGTATAGCAATCAGCCCCAGCATTTT
TRBV29-1	-	-	TRBJ1-1	CSVEDHRGAEAFF	TGCAGCGTTGAAGATCATAGGGGCGCTGAAGCTTTCTTT
TRBV5-1	TRBD2	-	TRBJ2-7	CASSSTGLAVNSYEQYF	TGCGCCAGCAGCTCCACCGGACTAGCGGTAAATTCCTACGAGCAGTACTTC